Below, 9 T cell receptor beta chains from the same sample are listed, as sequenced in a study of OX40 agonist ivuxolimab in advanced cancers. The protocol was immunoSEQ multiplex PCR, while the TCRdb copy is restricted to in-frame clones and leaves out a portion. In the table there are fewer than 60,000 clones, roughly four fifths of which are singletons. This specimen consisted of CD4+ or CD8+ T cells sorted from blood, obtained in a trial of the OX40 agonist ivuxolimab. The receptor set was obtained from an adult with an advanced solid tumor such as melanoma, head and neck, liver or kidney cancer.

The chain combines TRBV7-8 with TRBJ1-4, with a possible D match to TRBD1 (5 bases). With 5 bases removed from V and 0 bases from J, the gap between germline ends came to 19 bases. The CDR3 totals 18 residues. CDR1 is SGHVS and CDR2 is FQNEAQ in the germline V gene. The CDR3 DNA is TGTGCCAGCAGCCGACGGGCAGACAGAACGGCAACTAATGAAAAACTGTTTTTT. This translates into CASSRRADRTATNEKLFF.

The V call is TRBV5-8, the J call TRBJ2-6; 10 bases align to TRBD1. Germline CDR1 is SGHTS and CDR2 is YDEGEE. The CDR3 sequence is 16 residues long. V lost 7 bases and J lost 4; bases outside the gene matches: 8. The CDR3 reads CASGRTGGSGANVLTF. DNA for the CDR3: TGTGCCAGCGGGCGGACAGGGGGATCAGGGGCCAACGTCCTGACTTTC.

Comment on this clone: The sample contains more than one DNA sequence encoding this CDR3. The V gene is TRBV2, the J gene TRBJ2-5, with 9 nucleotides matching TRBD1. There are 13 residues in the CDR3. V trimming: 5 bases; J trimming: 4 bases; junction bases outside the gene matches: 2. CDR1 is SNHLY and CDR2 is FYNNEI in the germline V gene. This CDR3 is CASSPGQGETQYF. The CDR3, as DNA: TGTGCCAGCAGTCCGGGACAGGGAGAGACCCAGTACTTC.

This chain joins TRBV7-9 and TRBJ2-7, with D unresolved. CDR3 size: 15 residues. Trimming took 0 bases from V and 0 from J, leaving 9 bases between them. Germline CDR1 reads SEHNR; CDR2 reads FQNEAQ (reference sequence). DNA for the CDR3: TGTGCCAGCAGCTTAGCTTCGGTGAGCTCCTACGAGCAGTACTTC. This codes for CASSLASVSSYEQYF.

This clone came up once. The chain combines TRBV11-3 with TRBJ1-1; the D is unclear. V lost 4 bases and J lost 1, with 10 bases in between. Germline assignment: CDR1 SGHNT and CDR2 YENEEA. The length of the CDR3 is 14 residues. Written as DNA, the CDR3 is TGTGCCAGCAGCTCCAGGTCTAGGAACACTGAAGCTTTCTTT. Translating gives CASSSRSRNTEAFF.

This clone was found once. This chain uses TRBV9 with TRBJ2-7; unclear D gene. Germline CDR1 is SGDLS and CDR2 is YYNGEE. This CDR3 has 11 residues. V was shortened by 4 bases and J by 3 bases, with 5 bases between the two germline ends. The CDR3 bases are TGTGCCAGCAGCAACCACTACGAGCAGTACTTC. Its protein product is CASSNHYEQYF.

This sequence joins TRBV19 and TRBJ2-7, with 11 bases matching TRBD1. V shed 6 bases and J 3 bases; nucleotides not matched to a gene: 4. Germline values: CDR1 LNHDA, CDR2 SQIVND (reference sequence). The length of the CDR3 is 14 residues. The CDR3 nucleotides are TGTGCCAGTAGGAAGGGACAGGGGGTCTACGAGCAGTACTTC. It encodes CASRKGQGVYEQYF.

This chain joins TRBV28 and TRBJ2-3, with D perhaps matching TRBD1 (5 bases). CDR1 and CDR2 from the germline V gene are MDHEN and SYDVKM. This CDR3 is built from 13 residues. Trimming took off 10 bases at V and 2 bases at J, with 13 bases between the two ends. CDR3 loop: CATRGWVTDTQYF. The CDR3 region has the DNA TGTGCCACTAGGGGTTGGGTCACAGATACGCAGTATTTT.

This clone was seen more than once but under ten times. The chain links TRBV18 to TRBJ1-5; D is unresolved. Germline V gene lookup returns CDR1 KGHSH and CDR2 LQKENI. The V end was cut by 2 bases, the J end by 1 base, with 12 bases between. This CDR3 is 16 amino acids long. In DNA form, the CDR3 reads TGTGCCAGCTCACCATTTAGCGCGAGGAGCAATCAGCCCCAGCATTTT. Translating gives CASSPFSARSNQPQHF.